Below are 19 T cell receptor beta chains sequenced from a single sample in a study of blood T cell repertoires in COVID-19. Assay used: immunoSEQ multiplex PCR; TCRdb lists only in-frame clones, some missing. The repertoire has roughly 300,000 clones, about 90% of them found once; the top ten carry approximately 7.8%. The specimen sequenced was peripheral blood. Receptors originate from a woman aged 45 to 65 who had recovered from COVID-19.

J is TRBJ1-3 and V is TRBV11-2; 7 positions agree with TRBD1. Trimming removed 5 bases from V and 1 base from J; junction bases left unmatched: 5. Germline V lookup: CDR1 SGHAT, CDR2 FQNNGV. The CDR3 covers 15 residues. CDR3 bases: TGTGCCAGCAGCCCACGACAGGGTTCTGGAAACACCATATATTTT. This sequence encodes CASSPRQGSGNTIYF.

The chain is built from TRBV5-6 and TRBJ1-1; 11 bases map to TRBD1. The CDR3 extends over 18 amino acids. Unmatched junction bases numbered 15, after V lost 4 bases and J lost 4 bases. From germline, CDR1 is SGHDT and CDR2 YYEEEE. The CDR3 DNA is TGTGCCAGCAGCCCAGGGACAGGGGGGAACTTGAAAAGCACTGAAGCTTTCTTT. This sequence encodes CASSPGTGGNLKSTEAFF.

CDR3 DNA sequence: TGCGCCAGCAGCCCGACGACAGGGGGATATTCACCCCTCCACTTT. Protein sequence: CASSPTTGGYSPLHF. The gene calls are TRBV5-1 and TRBJ1-6, with 9 positions matching TRBD1. Germline trimming cut 4 bases from V and 8 bases from J; bases unmatched to any gene: 7. The CDR3 covers 15 residues. Germline CDR1 SGHRS, CDR2 YFSETQ.

The V gene is TRBV6-5, the J gene TRBJ2-7, with TRBD2 matching over 12 bases. With V trimmed by 0 bases and J by 0 bases, 0 bases remained unmatched. This CDR3 is built from 16 residues. Looked up from germline, CDR1 is MNHEY and CDR2 is SVGAGI. CDR3 sequence reads: CASSYSGLAGSYEQYF. DNA for the CDR3: TGTGCCAGCAGTTACTCGGGACTAGCGGGCTCCTACGAGCAGTACTTC.

The chain recombines TRBV6-6 with TRBJ2-7; no definite D call. Germline-derived CDR1 and CDR2 are MNHNY and SVGAGI (reference sequence). V lost 2 bases and J 4 bases, leaving 9 bases between the germline ends. The CDR3 covers 13 residues. CDR3 amino acids: CASSYEALYEQYF. The CDR3 DNA reads as TGTGCCAGCAGTTACGAGGCCCTTTACGAGCAGTACTTC.

This chain links TRBV29-1 with TRBJ1-5, with D perhaps TRBD1 (5 bases). Trimming stripped 6 bases from V and 0 bases from J, with 9 bases between. CDR1 and CDR2 (germline): SQVTM, ANQGSEA. The CDR3 contains 13 residues. CDR3 region: CSVTVNSNQPQHF. CDR3 sequence (DNA): TGCAGCGTGACAGTCAATAGCAATCAGCCCCAGCATTTT. Together with reference TRBV29-1 and TRBJ1-5, the CDR3 gives the full variable domain: SAVISQKPSRDICQRGTSLTIQCQVDSQVTMMFWYRQQPGQSLTLIATANQGSEATYESGFVIDKFPISRPNLTFSTLTVSNMSPEDSSIYLCSVTVNSNQPQHFGDGTRLSIL.

The chain uses TRBV7-3 and TRBJ2-1; 10 positions match TRBD2. Unmatched junction bases numbered 7, after V lost 5 bases and J lost 6 bases. The germline V gene has CDR1 SGHTA and CDR2 FQGTGA. There are 15 residues in the CDR3. DNA of the CDR3: TGTGCCAGCAGCCCTAGCGGGAGACTCGGCAATGAGCAGTTCTTC. This translates into CASSPSGRLGNEQFF.

Only one count was recorded for this clone. The J gene is TRBJ2-7, the V gene TRBV4-3; 10 bases line up with TRBD1. The CDR3 totals 16 residues. V shed 0 bases, J shed 2 bases, and the junction held 4 bases outside the gene matches. Per the germline V gene, CDR1 is LGHNA and CDR2 is YSLEER. The CDR3 sequence: CASSQDTGQGTYEQYF. CDR3 coding DNA: TGCGCCAGCAGCCAAGATACGGGACAGGGGACCTACGAGCAGTACTTC.

This clone was observed once. The rearrangement links TRBV5-8 to TRBJ2-5, with TRBD1 identical over 8 bases. Germline CDR1 reads SGHTS; CDR2 reads YDEGEE. The CDR3 runs to 16 residues. The V segment lost 3 bases and the J segment 3 bases; nucleotides outside the gene matches: 10. For the CDR3, the DNA is TGTGCCAGCAGCTCACTCCCCGGGACAGGAGAAGAGACCCAGTACTTC. This sequence encodes CASSSLPGTGEETQYF. Combining the CDR3 with reference TRBV5-8 and TRBJ2-5 gives the whole variable domain EAGVTQSPTHLIKTRGQQATLRCSPISGHTSVYWYQQALGLGLQFLLWYDEGEERNRGNFPPRFSGRQFPNYSSELNVNALELEDSALYLCASSSLPGTGEETQYFGPGTRLLVL.

The chain employs TRBV7-2 and TRBJ1-2; the D gene is possibly TRBD1 (6 bases). The CDR3 contains 14 residues. The V end was cut by 5 bases, the J end by 0 bases, with 10 bases between. The germline V gene encodes CDR1 SGHTA and CDR2 FQGNSA. CDR3 coding DNA: TGTGCCAGCAGCATGGACAGAGCTAACTATGGCTACACCTTC. Translating gives CASSMDRANYGYTF.

V and J are TRBV4-2 and TRBJ2-5, with 7 bases matching TRBD2. The CDR3 totals 15 residues. Germline CDR1 and CDR2: LGHNA and YNFKEQ. Trimming cost V 1 base and J 3 bases; bases outside gene matches: 5. Here the CDR3 reads CASSQGPGGEETQYF. CDR3 DNA: TGTGCCAGCAGCCAAGGACCGGGGGGAGAAGAGACCCAGTACTTC.

The chain recombines TRBV2 with TRBJ2-5; 8 bases fit TRBD1. The CDR3 sequence is 14 residues long. In germline, CDR1 is SNHLY, CDR2 FYNNEI. With 5 bases clipped from V and 1 base from J, the junction kept 3 bases outside the gene matches. Here the CDR3 reads CASSRQGSQETQYF. The CDR3 bases are TGTGCCAGCAGTCGACAGGGGTCCCAAGAGACCCAGTACTTC. The full variable domain, its missing parts supplied by reference TRBV2 and TRBJ2-5, is EPEVTQTPSHQVTQMGQEVILRCVPISNHLYFYWYRQILGQKVEFLVSFYNNEISEKSEIFDDQFSVERPDGSNFTLKIRSTKLEDSAMYFCASSRQGSQETQYFGPGTRLLVL.

The gene calls are TRBV5-1 and TRBJ1-1; 7 bases match TRBD1. J was trimmed by 0 bases and V by 8 bases; bases with no gene match: 4. CDR1 and CDR2 (germline): SGHRS, YFSETQ. This CDR3 has 13 amino acids. The CDR3 sequence is CASGGTVNTEAFF. The CDR3 DNA is TGCGCCAGTGGCGGGACAGTGAACACTGAAGCTTTCTTT.

The V and J genes are TRBV3-1 (or the pseudogene TRBV3-2) and TRBJ2-3; D unresolved. The germline V gene has CDR1 LGHDT and CDR2 YNNKEL (reference sequence). Trimming pared 4 bases from V and 1 base from J, leaving 9 bases between. The CDR3 has 14 amino acids. The CDR3 loop reads CASSLSSGTDTQYF. The CDR3 DNA is TGTGCCAGCAGCCTTTCCAGTGGCACAGATACGCAGTATTTT.

The V gene is TRBV11-3, the J gene TRBJ2-2, with 12 bases fitting TRBD2. The germline CDR1 and CDR2 sequences are SGHNT and YENEEA. The CDR3 is 19 residues long. V shed 5 bases, J shed 3 bases, and the junction held 13 bases outside the gene matches. The CDR3 reads CASSPSWSSGGADTGELFF. The DNA of the CDR3 is TGTGCCAGCAGCCCAAGTTGGTCTAGCGGGGGGGCCGACACCGGGGAGCTGTTTTTT. Complete variable domain (other parts from reference TRBV11-3 and TRBJ2-2): EAGVVQSPRYKIIEKKQPVAFWCNPISGHNTLYWYLQNLGQGPELLIRYENEEAVDDSQLPKDRFSAERLKGVDSTLKIQPAELGDSAVYLCASSPSWSSGGADTGELFFGEGSRLTVL.

J is TRBJ2-5 and V is TRBV6-2 or TRBV6-3; 9 positions agree with TRBD2. The CDR3 has 17 residues. Germline CDR1 and CDR2: MNHEY and SVGEGT. V trimming: 0 bases; J trimming: 7 bases; junction bases outside the gene matches: 12. The chain's CDR3 is CASSYSGAGGPRGTQYF. The CDR3 DNA follows: TGTGCCAGCAGTTACTCTGGAGCGGGAGGACCCCGTGGGACCCAGTACTTC.

This sequence joins TRBV11-3 and TRBJ2-7; D remains unclear. CDR3 length: 13 amino acids. The V gene lost 1 base and the J gene lost 3 bases, with 7 bases spanning the gap. Germline V gene sequence: CDR1 SGHNT, CDR2 YENEEA. CDR3 in amino acids: CASSLAGSYEQYF. The CDR3 DNA follows: TGTGCCAGCAGCTTAGCAGGCAGCTACGAGCAGTACTTC. Filled out from reference TRBV11-3 and TRBJ2-7, the complete variable domain reads EAGVVQSPRYKIIEKKQPVAFWCNPISGHNTLYWYLQNLGQGPELLIRYENEEAVDDSQLPKDRFSAERLKGVDSTLKIQPAELGDSAVYLCASSLAGSYEQYFGPGTRLTVT.

The gene calls are TRBV7-8 and TRBJ2-1; no reliable D call. The CDR3 is 13 amino acids. Germline values: CDR1 SGHVS, CDR2 FQNEAQ. V lost 5 bases to trimming and J lost 10 bases, with 15 bases between them. The CDR3 spells CASSHTPQTEQFF. The CDR3 DNA is TGTGCCAGCAGCCACACACCACAAACCGAGCAGTTCTTC.

This chain links TRBV2 with TRBJ1-3; D gene unclear. V dropped 4 bases and J dropped 7 bases, with 8 bases sitting between them. This CDR3 spans 12 amino acids. CDR1 SNHLY and CDR2 FYNNEI come from the germline V gene. The CDR3 loop is CASSASSNTIYF. For the CDR3, the DNA is TGTGCCAGCAGTGCGTCGAGTAACACCATATATTTT.